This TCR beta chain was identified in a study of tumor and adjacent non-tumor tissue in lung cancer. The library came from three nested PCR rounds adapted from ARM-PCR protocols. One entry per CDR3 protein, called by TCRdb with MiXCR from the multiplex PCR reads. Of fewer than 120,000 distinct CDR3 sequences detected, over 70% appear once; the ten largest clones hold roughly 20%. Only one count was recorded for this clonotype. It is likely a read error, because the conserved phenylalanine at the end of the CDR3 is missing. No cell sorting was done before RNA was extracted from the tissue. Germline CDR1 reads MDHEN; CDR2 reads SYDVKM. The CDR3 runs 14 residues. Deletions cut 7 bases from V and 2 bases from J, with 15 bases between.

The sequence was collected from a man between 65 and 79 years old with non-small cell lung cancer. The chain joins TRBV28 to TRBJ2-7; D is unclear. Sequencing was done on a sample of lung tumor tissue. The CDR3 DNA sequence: TGTGCCAGCAACCCCTGGACCGCCCCCTACGAGCAGTACATC. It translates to CASNPWTAPYEQYI.